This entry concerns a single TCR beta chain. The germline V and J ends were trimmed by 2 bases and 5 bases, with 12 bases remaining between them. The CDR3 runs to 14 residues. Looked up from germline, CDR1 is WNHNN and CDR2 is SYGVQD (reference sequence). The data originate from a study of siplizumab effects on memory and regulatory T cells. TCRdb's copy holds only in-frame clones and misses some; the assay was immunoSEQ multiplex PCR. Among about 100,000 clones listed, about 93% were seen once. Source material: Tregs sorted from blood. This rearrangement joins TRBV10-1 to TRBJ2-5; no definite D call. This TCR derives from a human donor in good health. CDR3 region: CASSEPGSIETQYF. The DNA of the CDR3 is TGCGCCAGCAGTGAGCCTGGGTCAATCGAGACCCAGTACTTC.